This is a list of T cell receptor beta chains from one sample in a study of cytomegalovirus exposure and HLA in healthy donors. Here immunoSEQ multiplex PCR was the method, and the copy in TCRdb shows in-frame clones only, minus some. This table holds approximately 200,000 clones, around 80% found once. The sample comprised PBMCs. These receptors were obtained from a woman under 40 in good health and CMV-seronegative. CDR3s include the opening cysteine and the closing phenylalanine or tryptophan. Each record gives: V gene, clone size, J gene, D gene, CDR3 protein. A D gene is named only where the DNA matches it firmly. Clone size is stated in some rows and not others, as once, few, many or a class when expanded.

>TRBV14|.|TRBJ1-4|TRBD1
CASSPWTGKNEKLFF
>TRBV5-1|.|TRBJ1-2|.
CASSLVAGDRQRGYTF
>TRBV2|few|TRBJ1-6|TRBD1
CASRTPWDSAGSPLHF
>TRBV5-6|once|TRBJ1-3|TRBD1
CASSPRGRIGSGNTIYF
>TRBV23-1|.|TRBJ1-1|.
CASRPTKRTENTEAFF
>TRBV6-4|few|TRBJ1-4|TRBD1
CASSRDRDEKLFF
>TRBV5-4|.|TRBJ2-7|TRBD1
CASSGNYRGAYEQYF
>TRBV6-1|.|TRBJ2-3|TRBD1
CASRHGDRVPTQYF
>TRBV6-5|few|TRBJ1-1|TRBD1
CASSRGDRANTEAFF
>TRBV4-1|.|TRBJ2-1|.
CASSQLQGVSSYNEQFF
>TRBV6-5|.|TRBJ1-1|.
CASAEVRTEAFF
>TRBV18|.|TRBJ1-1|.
CASSVSGRTEAFF
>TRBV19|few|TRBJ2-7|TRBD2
CASSPTSGSSYEQYF
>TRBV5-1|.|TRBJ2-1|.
CASSNYSVNEQFF
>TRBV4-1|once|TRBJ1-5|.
CASSQLAGVNQPQHF
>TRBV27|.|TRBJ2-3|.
CASSLSPTYGNTQYF
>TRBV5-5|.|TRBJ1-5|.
CASSLLPGAWDQPQHF
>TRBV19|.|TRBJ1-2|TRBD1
CASSIGPQGTDYGYTF
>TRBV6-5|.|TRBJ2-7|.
CASRNRQSYEQYF
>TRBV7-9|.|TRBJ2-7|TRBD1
CASSLDRGLDEQYF
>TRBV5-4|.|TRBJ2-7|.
CASSLTGSGYEQYF
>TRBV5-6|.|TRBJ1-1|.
CASSLEGVGTQNTEAFF
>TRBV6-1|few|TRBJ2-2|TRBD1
CASMEGTGDSGELFF
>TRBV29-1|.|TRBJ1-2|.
CSVGGTSGYTF
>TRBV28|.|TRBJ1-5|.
CASGRAYLNQPQHF
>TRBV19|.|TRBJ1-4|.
CASSIGSGTTNEKLFF
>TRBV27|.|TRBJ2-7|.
CASSLTGGEHYEQYF
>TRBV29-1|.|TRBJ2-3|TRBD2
CSVGGLAGVVTDTQYF
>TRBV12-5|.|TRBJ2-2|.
CASGLGRDAANTGELFF
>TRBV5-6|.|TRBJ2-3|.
CASSFFRRDTQYF
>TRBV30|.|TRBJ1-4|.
CAWSTRGMEKLFF
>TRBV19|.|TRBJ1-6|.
CASRGGSHPYLHF
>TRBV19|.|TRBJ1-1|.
CASSIPGGPNTEAFF
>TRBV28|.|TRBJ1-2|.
CASTITGYTANYGYTF
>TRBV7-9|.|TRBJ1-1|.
CASSLSGRYTEAFF
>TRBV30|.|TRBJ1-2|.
CAWSWGNYGYTF
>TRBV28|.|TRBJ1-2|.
CASSLSYYGYTF
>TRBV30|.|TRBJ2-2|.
CAWSVAGPGELFF
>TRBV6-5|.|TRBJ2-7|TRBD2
CASIGGALYEQYF
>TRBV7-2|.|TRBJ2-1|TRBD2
CASSLLAGGPNEQFF
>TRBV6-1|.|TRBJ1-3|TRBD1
CASSETIGQGAGNTIYF
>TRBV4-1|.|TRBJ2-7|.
CASSQLISGTPEQYF
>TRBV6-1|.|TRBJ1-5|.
CASSKQTENQPQHF
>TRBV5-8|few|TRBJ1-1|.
CASSFSEMNTEAFF
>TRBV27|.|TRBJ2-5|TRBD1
CASGLGTGPQETQYF
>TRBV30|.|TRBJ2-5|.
CAKGDGETQYF
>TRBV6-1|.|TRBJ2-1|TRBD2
CASSARGSGSNNEQFF
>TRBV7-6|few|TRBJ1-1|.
CASSTGRAMNTEAFF
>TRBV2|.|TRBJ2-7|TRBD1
CASSRDSRSYEQYF
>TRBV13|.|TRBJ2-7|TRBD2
CASGRDYDSYEQYF
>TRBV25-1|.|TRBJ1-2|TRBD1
CASSDSTDRDLFYGYTF
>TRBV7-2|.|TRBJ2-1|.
CASSLRLGPPNNEQFF
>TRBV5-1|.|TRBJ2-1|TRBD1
CASSLVLGGTGEENEQFF
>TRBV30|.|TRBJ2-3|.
CAWSEQADTQYF
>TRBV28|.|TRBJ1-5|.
CASSLGMINQPQHF
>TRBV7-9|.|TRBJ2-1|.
CATDREAYNEQFF
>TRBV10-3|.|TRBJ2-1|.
CAISVGGRGYNEQFF